These 26 T cell receptor beta chains came from one sample sequenced in a study of T cell repertoires in cytomegalovirus infection. One entry per CDR3 protein results from TCRdb running MiXCR on the reads. This table holds roughly 640,000 distinct CDR3 sequences, less than 25% found once. The sequencing sample was made of CD8+ T cells from PBMCs. All receptors derive from a human donor in good health (CMV status not recorded). Some clones in this sample may be carry-over from other donors' samples.

The genes are TRBV14 and TRBJ1-2, with D unclear. The V gene lost 1 base and the J gene lost 4 bases, with 7 bases spanning the gap. The CDR3 is 13 amino acids. The germline V gene encodes CDR1 SGHDN and CDR2 FVKESK. The CDR3 is CASSQADAYGYTF. The DNA for the CDR3 is TGTGCCAGCAGCCAAGCCGATGCCTATGGCTACACCTTC.

Only a few counts were recorded for this clonotype. The rearrangement links TRBV20-1 to TRBJ2-1, with a tentative D call TRBD2 (7 bases). The V and J ends lost 3 bases and 7 bases respectively, with 16 bases between them. The V gene's germline CDR1 is DFQATT and CDR2 SNEGSKA (reference sequence). The CDR3 length is 14 residues. The CDR3 protein is CSASKGGENNEQFF. DNA for the CDR3: TGCAGTGCTAGTAAGGGGGGGGAAAATAATGAGCAGTTCTTC.

This clonotype was counted only a few times. J is TRBJ1-2 and V is TRBV7-9; D gene ambiguous. Germline-derived CDR1 and CDR2 are SEHNR and FQNEAQ (reference sequence). This CDR3 comprises 16 residues. Trimming cost V 0 bases and J 5 bases, with 16 bases left between them. This CDR3 reads CASSLARTGGGYGYTF. CDR3 coding DNA: TGTGCCAGCAGCTTAGCGCGGACCGGCGGTGGTTATGGCTACACCTTC.

The rearrangement links TRBV12-3 or TRBV12-4 to TRBJ1-5; D unclear. Trimming took 8 bases from V and 4 from J, leaving 12 bases between them. The CDR3 covers 13 residues. CDR3: CASGRENNQPQHF. In nucleotides, the CDR3 is TGTGCCAGCGGACGGGAAAATAATCAGCCCCAGCATTTT.

The CDR3 reads CASSIFDNEQFF. CDR3 DNA: TGTGCCAGTAGTATATTTGACAATGAGCAGTTCTTC. The chain links TRBV19 to TRBJ2-1; D is uncertain. CDR3 length: 12 amino acids. Germline CDR1 and CDR2: LNHDA and SQIVND (reference sequence). The germline V and J ends were trimmed by 2 bases and 5 bases, with 4 bases remaining between them.

The chain combines TRBV14 with TRBJ1-5; possible D gene TRBD1, 6 bases. CDR1 is SGHDN and CDR2 is FVKESK in the germline V gene. The CDR3 is made up of 17 amino acids. The ends were cut back, 0 bases at V and 3 bases at J, with 15 bases in the middle. Here the CDR3 reads CASSQDSGARINQPQHF. The CDR3, as DNA: TGTGCCAGCAGCCAAGATTCAGGGGCTAGAATCAATCAGCCCCAGCATTTT. Based on the CDR3 plus reference TRBV14 and TRBJ1-5, the full variable domain is EAGVTQFPSHSVIEKGQTVTLRCDPISGHDNLYWYRRVMGKEIKFLLHFVKESKQDESGMPNNRFLAERTGGTYSTLKVQPAELEDSGVYFCASSQDSGARINQPQHFGDGTRLSIL.

The V gene is TRBV23-1, the J gene TRBJ2-7; the D gene is possibly TRBD1 (6 bases). TRBV23-1 has ORF status, its function being uncertain. CDR3 length: 17 amino acids. The chain's CDR3 is CASRQRQEANKTPEQYV. CDR3 in DNA: TGCGCCAGCCGTCAAAGACAGGAGGCAAATAAGACTCCCGAGCAGTACGTC.

The chain employs TRBV7-9 and TRBJ2-1; D is unclear. The V end was cut by 1 base, the J end by 10 bases, with 8 bases between. Germline V gene data show CDR1 as SEHNR and CDR2 as FQNEAQ (reference sequence). There are 12 residues in the CDR3. The CDR3 DNA follows: TGTGCCAGCAGCTTAGACAGCATGGAGCAGTTCTTC. It specifies CASSLDSMEQFF. The whole variable domain, filled in from reference TRBV7-9 and TRBJ2-1, reads DTGVSQNPRHKITKRGQNVTFRCDPISEHNRLYWYRQTLGQGPEFLTYFQNEAQLEKSRLLSDRFSAERPKGSFSTLEIQRTEQGDSAMYLCASSLDSMEQFFGPGTRLTVL.

The V and J genes are TRBV20-1 and TRBJ2-1, with TRBD2 identical over 9 bases. The CDR3 is 16 amino acids. The germline CDR1 and CDR2 sequences are DFQATT and SNEGSKA (reference sequence). Germline trimming cut 3 bases from V and 4 bases from J; bases unmatched to any gene: 10. The CDR3 protein is CSARDLTSGVYNEQFF. The DNA of the CDR3 is TGCAGTGCTAGGGACTTGACTAGCGGAGTGTACAATGAGCAGTTCTTC.

This clonotype turned up a few times. This rearrangement joins TRBV6-2 or TRBV6-3 to TRBJ1-5; no clear D. The CDR3 has 17 residues. Germline CDR1 and CDR2: MNHEY and SVGEGT. Trimming pared 3 bases from V and 5 bases from J, leaving 20 bases between. CDR3 in DNA: TGTGCCAGCAGTTATTCCTGGCACGATACTCTTGATCAGCCCCAGCATTTT. Translation gives CASSYSWHDTLDQPQHF.

This clonotype was recorded many times. The V and J genes are TRBV12-3 or TRBV12-4 and TRBJ2-2; TRBD1 agrees at 8 bases. Losses at the gene ends were 5 bases for V and 0 bases for J; bases not matched to a gene: 2. The CDR3 consists of 15 residues. The CDR3 protein is CASSLRGPNTGELFF. The CDR3 coding sequence is TGTGCCAGCAGTCTCAGGGGGCCGAACACCGGGGAGCTGTTTTTT.

As to this clonotype: Given a much more abundant clone one base away, this may be a read error. This rearrangement joins TRBV7-9 to TRBJ2-1; tentatively, D is TRBD1 or TRBD2 (5 bases each). The CDR3 sequence is 14 residues long. Germline V CDR1 and CDR2: SEHNR, FQNEAQ (reference sequence). Between the trimmed V and J ends, which lost 5 bases and 0 bases, there was a span of 8 bases. CDR3 region: CASSGGTSYNEQFF. Here the CDR3 DNA reads TGTGCCAGCAGCGGGGGAACCTCCTACAATGAGCAGTTCTTC.

This clonotype was observed a few times. The chain has TRBV6-2 or TRBV6-3 and TRBJ2-1, with 10 bases fitting TRBD2. Germline CDR1 MNHEY, CDR2 SVGEGT. CDR3 size: 16 residues. The junction had 4 bases not matched to a gene; V was cut back by 0 bases and J by 5 bases. Here the CDR3 DNA reads TGTGCCAGCAGTTACTCTCCTAGCGGGAGTAACAATGAGCAGTTCTTC. Amino acid sequence: CASSYSPSGSNNEQFF.

This clonotype was recorded many times. The rearrangement uses TRBV7-6 and TRBJ2-1, with a tentative D call TRBD1 (7 bases). V dropped 5 bases and J dropped 7 bases, with 15 bases sitting between them. The CDR3 totals 14 residues. The V gene's germline CDR1 is SGHVS and CDR2 FNYEAQ. The CDR3, as DNA: TGTGCCAGCAGCCCCCGGAGGGGGCTTAATGAGCAGTTCTTC. This codes for CASSPRRGLNEQFF. The variable domain in full, completed from reference TRBV7-6 and TRBJ2-1, reads GAGVSQSPRYKVTKRGQDVALRCDPISGHVSLYWYRQALGQGPEFLTYFNYEAQQDKSGLPNDRFSAERPEGSISTLTIQRTEQRDSAMYRCASSPRRGLNEQFFGPGTRLTVL.

This clonotype was counted ten times or more. The CDR3 protein is CASSLRRTHRESPMNTEAFF. CDR3 nucleotide sequence: TGTGCCAGCAGCTTACGCCGTACTCACAGGGAGTCACCGATGAACACTGAAGCTTTCTTT. The rearrangement uses TRBV7-9 and TRBJ1-1, with TRBD1 as a possible D gene (6 bases). Germline V gene lookup returns CDR1 SEHNR and CDR2 FQNEAQ (reference sequence). Trimming removed 2 bases from V and 0 bases from J, with 25 bases in between. The CDR3 covers 20 residues.

A note on this clonotype: With a much larger clone just one base away, this may be a read error. This rearrangement joins TRBV7-3 to TRBJ1-6, with 7 nucleotides matching TRBD1. This CDR3 spans 14 amino acids. Germline loops: CDR1 SGHTA, CDR2 FQGTGA. CDR3 nucleotides: TGTGCCAACAGCCAGACAGGGTCGAATACACCCCTCCACTTT. This sequence encodes CANSQTGSNTPLHF.

The chain links TRBV10-2 to TRBJ2-3; 11 bases fit TRBD2. After removal of 0 bases from V and 2 bases from J, the junction contained 16 bases not matched to a gene. This CDR3 is built from 21 residues. The germline V gene encodes CDR1 WSHSY and CDR2 SAAADI. The CDR3 DNA is TGCGCCAGCAGTGAGTCCGAAGGACTAGCGGGCTCGACCCTAGACACAGATACGCAGTATTTT. It translates to CASSESEGLAGSTLDTDTQYF.

The chain carries TRBV13 and TRBJ1-5; 9 bases are shared with TRBD1. Per the germline V gene, CDR1 is PRHDT and CDR2 is FYEKMQ (reference sequence). The junction had 5 bases not matched to a gene; V was cut back by 3 bases and J by 2 bases. This CDR3 has 16 amino acids. Here the CDR3 reads CASSLTGGHGNQPQHF. Written as DNA, the CDR3 is TGTGCCAGCAGCTTGACAGGGGGTCATGGCAATCAGCCCCAGCATTTT. Full variable domain (outside the CDR3, taken from reference TRBV13 and TRBJ1-5): AAGVIQSPRHLIKEKRETATLKCYPIPRHDTVYWYQQGPGQDPQFLISFYEKMQSDKGSIPDRFSAQQFSDYHSELNMSSLELGDSALYFCASSLTGGHGNQPQHFGDGTRLSIL.

There are a few counts of this clonotype. This chain connects TRBV14 to TRBJ2-7, with D hard to call. Per the germline V gene, CDR1 is SGHDN and CDR2 is FVKESK. This CDR3 is 13 amino acids long. V was shortened by 0 bases and J by 1 base, with 4 bases between the two germline ends. The CDR3 nucleotides read TGTGCCAGCAGCCAAGACGGGTCCTACGAGCAGTACGTC. This codes for CASSQDGSYEQYV.

This clonotype turned up a few times. This sequence joins TRBV6-2 or TRBV6-3 and TRBJ2-7, with D possibly being TRBD1 (6 bases). The CDR3 runs to 17 residues. V lost 0 bases and J 2 bases, leaving 17 bases between the germline ends. Germline V lookup: CDR1 MNHEY, CDR2 SVGEGT. The CDR3 bases are TGTGCCAGCAGTTACTCCTCTCTACGGGACAAGCCCTACGAGCAGTACGTC. This gives the protein CASSYSSLRDKPYEQYV.

This clonotype was counted at least ten times. The chain is built from TRBV7-2 and TRBJ1-2, with D possibly being TRBD1 (6 bases). V gave up 5 bases and J gave up 6 bases, with 13 bases separating them. CDR1 and CDR2 from the germline V gene are SGHTA and FQGNSA. The CDR3 length is 13 residues. The CDR3 here is CASSMGHPDGYTF. As DNA, the CDR3 is TGTGCCAGCAGCATGGGACACCCTGATGGCTACACCTTC.

This clonotype was counted only a few times. V is TRBV7-6 and J is TRBJ2-5; D ambiguous. With 5 bases removed from V and 3 bases from J, the gap between germline ends came to 10 bases. The CDR3 length is 13 residues. Per the germline V gene, CDR1 is SGHVS and CDR2 is FNYEAQ. The CDR3 bases are TGTGCCAGCAGCCAACATAGAGAAGAGACCCAGTACTTC. The encoded protein is CASSQHREETQYF.

Concerning this clonotype: A read error may explain this, as a much larger clone is one base away. Here the CDR3 omits its conserved ending phenylalanine or tryptophan, so a read error is the likely source. The chain employs TRBV7-6 and TRBJ1-1, with TRBD1 as a possible D gene (5 bases). This CDR3 region has 12 residues. The V end was cut by 5 bases, the J end by 4 bases, with 8 bases between. Germline lookup yields CDR1 SGHVS and CDR2 FNYEAQ. The CDR3 nucleotides read TGTGCCAGCAGCGCGGGGCTCACTGAAGCTTTCTCT. Translation: CASSAGLTEAFS.

This clonotype has ten or more counts. The chain couples TRBV6-5 to TRBJ2-2, with unresolved D. This CDR3 is 15 amino acids long. The germline CDR1 and CDR2 sequences are MNHEY and SVGAGI. Trimming shortened V by 6 bases and J by 4 bases, and 15 bases separated the two germline ends. The CDR3 sequence is CASSSDLRATGELFF. As DNA, the CDR3 is TGTGCCAGCAGCTCCGACCTTCGGGCCACCGGGGAGCTGTTTTTT.

This clonotype showed up just a few times. The chain carries TRBV7-6 and TRBJ1-1; the D gene is possibly TRBD1 (6 bases). Trimming removed 3 bases from V and 1 base from J, with 15 bases in between. This CDR3 has 16 amino acids. CDR1 is SGHVS and CDR2 is FNYEAQ in the germline V gene. CDR3 amino acids: CASSFTGRVGNTEAFF. CDR3 DNA sequence: TGTGCCAGCAGCTTTACAGGGAGGGTAGGGAACACTGAAGCTTTCTTT. Supplemented by reference TRBV7-6 and TRBJ1-1, the full variable domain reads GAGVSQSPRYKVTKRGQDVALRCDPISGHVSLYWYRQALGQGPEFLTYFNYEAQQDKSGLPNDRFSAERPEGSISTLTIQRTEQRDSAMYRCASSFTGRVGNTEAFFGQGTRLTVV.

The rearrangement links TRBV19 to TRBJ2-3; the D is unclear. The V end was cut by 3 bases, the J end by 0 bases, with 7 bases between. The CDR3 runs 14 residues. In germline, CDR1 is LNHDA, CDR2 SQIVND (reference sequence). DNA for the CDR3: TGTGCCAGTAGTATGTCAGGAAGCACAGATACGCAGTATTTT. Its protein product is CASSMSGSTDTQYF.